What follows is one TCR beta chain and its context. Original data processing: Amplifying reference gene primers gave estimates of nucleated cell counts. Here immunoSEQ multiplex PCR was the method, and the copy in TCRdb shows in-frame clones only, minus some. That table gives V, J and clone size, and the DNA gave D and trimming. This sample has 100,000 to 150,000 clones, with around four fifths found just once. This entry belongs to a study of blood T cell repertoires in COVID-19. Across the whole study: COVID-19 samples collected from the United States, Italy and Spain covered acute and convalescent phases.

Germline CDR1 is LNHDA and CDR2 is SQIVND (reference sequence). J was trimmed by 0 bases and V by 9 bases; bases with no gene match: 7. The CDR3 sequence is 15 residues long. V and J are TRBV19 and TRBJ2-2, with 7 bases identical to TRBD1. The source is a human donor in a cohort sampled during active COVID-19. Input material: peripheral blood. CDR3 amino acids: CASLGTGANTGELFF. The CDR3 DNA reads TGTGCCAGCCTAGGTACAGGGGCGAACACCGGGGAGCTGTTTTTT.